This T cell receptor beta chain was profiled in a study of tumor-infiltrating lymphocytes in localized non-small cell lung cancer. About the research overall: Some samples were collected after neoadjuvant chemotherapy; smokers, never-smokers and several histologies were included.

The method was immunoSEQ multiplex PCR; TCRdb's version includes in-frame clones alone and lacks a portion of them. Of approximately 12,000 clones in the sample, 66% were seen once. Remarks on this clone: Its antigen is still unknown.

Trimming took 6 bases from V and 4 from J; bases not matched to a gene: 8. The CDR3 sequence is 15 residues long. CDR1 MNHNS and CDR2 SASEGT come from the germline V gene. General study results and limits: Compared with uninvolved lung, tumors showed higher T cell infiltration by TCRbeta sequencing. Different pieces of the same tissue went to different assays, confounding technical variation with intratumor heterogeneity.

Sequencing used lung tumor tissue. The chain employs TRBV6-1 and TRBJ1-3; 8 bases are shared with TRBD1. This clonotype was obtained from a human donor with non-small cell lung cancer. The CDR3 sequence: CASSLDRGTGNTIYF. CDR3 bases: TGTGCCAGCAGCCTTGACAGGGGCACGGGAAACACCATATATTTT.